This T cell receptor (beta chain) was recorded in a study of control samples from healthy donors and cancer patients. Per the germline V gene, CDR1 is SGHTA and CDR2 is FQGTGA. V was trimmed by 4 bases and J by 9 bases, leaving 13 bases between them. CDR3 length: 13 amino acids. The protocol was immunoSEQ multiplex PCR, while the TCRdb copy is restricted to in-frame clones and leaves out a portion. This table holds 55,000 to 85,000 clones, more than 75% found once. The chain uses TRBV7-3 and TRBJ2-1; no clear D gene. The sequence came from a woman in her forties or fifties with head and neck cancer. The sequencing sample was made of PBMCs. CDR3 amino acids: CASSSQIGGEQFF. The CDR3 region has the DNA TGTGCCAGCAGCTCACAAATTGGCGGTGAGCAGTTCTTC.